The 15 T cell receptor beta chains in this list originate from one sample, sequenced in a study of PD-1 blockade in classical Hodgkin lymphoma. Only in-frame clones appear in the TCRdb table, and some are missing; sequencing was by immunoSEQ multiplex PCR. In the table there are roughly 70,000 clones, about 93% of which are singletons. Time point: newly diagnosed, previously untreated cHL patient sample. Sequencing used peripheral blood mononuclear cells (PBMCs). The receptors stem from a human donor with classical Hodgkin lymphoma.

The chain has TRBV7-9 and TRBJ1-5; 7 nucleotides agree with TRBD1. V gave up 5 bases and J gave up 15 bases; unmatched junction bases: 13. CDR1 and CDR2 (germline): SEHNR, FQNEAQ (reference sequence). The CDR3 is made up of 13 amino acids. The CDR3 nucleotides are TGTGCCAGCAGCGCTGGGACAGCTAGCGATGTGCATTTT. It yields the protein CASSAGTASDVHF.

The gene calls are TRBV10-2 and TRBJ1-2; D might be TRBD1 (6 bases). Germline CDR1 and CDR2: WSHSY and SAAADI. CDR3 length: 14 amino acids. Trimming removed 4 bases at V and 5 bases at J, with 14 bases between. As DNA, the CDR3 is TGCGCCAGCAGTGTCTCGGGGGGCGGGTATGGCTACACCTTC. Translation: CASSVSGGGYGYTF.

The sample holds one count of this clone. The V and J genes are TRBV5-1 and TRBJ2-1; D call uncertain. CDR3 length: 14 residues. Germline assignment: CDR1 SGHRS and CDR2 YFSETQ. V gave up 4 bases and J gave up 7 bases, with 15 bases separating them. CDR3 sequence: CASSPPGSRNEQFF. DNA of the CDR3: TGCGCCAGCAGCCCCCCGGGTAGTAGGAATGAGCAGTTCTTC.

This chain joins TRBV12-5 and TRBJ2-5; D gene uncertain. There are 17 residues in the CDR3. The germline CDR1 and CDR2 sequences are LGHNT and FRNRAP. Trimming took off 1 base at V and 5 bases at J, with 20 bases between the two ends. CDR3 protein: CASGLALGPAMGETQYF. CDR3 nucleotide sequence: TGTGCTAGTGGTTTGGCCTTAGGGCCCGCAATGGGGGAGACCCAGTACTTC.

This chain joins TRBV7-9 and TRBJ2-1, with 12 bases lining up with TRBD2. Germline-derived CDR1 and CDR2 are SEHNR and FQNEAQ (reference sequence). This CDR3 comprises 16 residues. The V and J ends lost 2 bases and 9 bases, in that order; junction bases with no gene match: 8. The CDR3 loop reads CASSLILAGGPGEQFF. CDR3 in DNA: TGTGCCAGCAGCTTAATTCTAGCGGGAGGGCCAGGTGAGCAGTTCTTC.

CDR3 loop: CASRKGQGALATNEKLFF. Here the CDR3 DNA reads TGTGCCAGCAGGAAAGGACAGGGAGCCCTTGCAACTAATGAAAAACTGTTTTTT. The rearrangement uses TRBV5-8 and TRBJ1-4, with 8 bases aligning to TRBD1. The CDR3 sequence is 18 residues long. The V gene end was trimmed by 5 bases and the J gene end by 0 bases; junction bases not matched to a gene: 12. Per the germline V gene, CDR1 is SGHTS and CDR2 is YDEGEE.

This rearrangement joins TRBV28 to TRBJ1-3; TRBD1 aligns across 7 bases. The CDR3 contains 15 residues. Germline CDR1 and CDR2: MDHEN and SYDVKM. With V trimmed by 4 bases and J by 0 bases, 3 bases remained unmatched. CDR3 sequence reads: CASSSQGFSGNTIYF. As DNA, the CDR3 is TGTGCCAGCAGTTCACAGGGGTTCTCTGGAAACACCATATATTTT.

This chain joins TRBV5-4 and TRBJ2-7; 7 bases are shared with TRBD2. The CDR3 runs 14 residues. CDR1 and CDR2 from the germline V gene are SGHNT and YYREEE (reference sequence). J lost 2 bases, V lost 4 bases, and 6 bases had no gene match. The DNA for the CDR3 is TGTGCCAGCAGCACTCAGCGGGGAACCTACGAGCAGTACTTC. It encodes CASSTQRGTYEQYF.

The V call is TRBV5-1, the J call TRBJ2-5, with 8 positions matching TRBD2. Germline trimming cut 1 base from V and 1 base from J; bases unmatched to any gene: 3. Germline lookup yields CDR1 SGHRS and CDR2 YFSETQ. This CDR3 spans 15 amino acids. CDR3 amino acids: CASSLLLAGQETQYF. The CDR3 DNA sequence: TGCGCCAGCAGCTTGCTTCTAGCGGGCCAAGAGACCCAGTACTTC.

The gene calls are TRBV5-1 and TRBJ2-3; TRBD2 matches at 7 bases. The V gene's germline CDR1 is SGHRS and CDR2 YFSETQ. V shed 4 bases and J 2 bases; nucleotides not matched to a gene: 13. The CDR3 has 17 residues. CDR3 coding DNA: TGCGCCAGCAGCGGCCCAACTCGGCGGGGGACCACAGATACGCAGTATTTT. Protein sequence: CASSGPTRRGTTDTQYF.

This chain links TRBV6-5 with TRBJ1-1, with D hard to call. V shed 0 bases and J shed 0 bases, with 2 bases lying between them. Germline lookup yields CDR1 MNHEY and CDR2 SVGAGI. CDR3 size: 13 residues. The CDR3 is CASSYSVNTEAFF. The CDR3 region has the DNA TGTGCCAGCAGTTACTCGGTGAACACTGAAGCTTTCTTT.

This chain links TRBV11-1 with TRBJ2-3, with no clear D. This CDR3 is built from 16 residues. Trimming took 0 bases from V and 0 from J, leaving 10 bases between them. Germline V gives CDR1 SGHAT, CDR2 FQDESV (reference sequence). This CDR3 reads CASSLATRTSTDTQYF. The CDR3 DNA reads as TGTGCCAGCAGCTTAGCCACCAGAACTAGCACAGATACGCAGTATTTT.

The V and J genes are TRBV29-1 and TRBJ2-5, with D uncertain. This CDR3 is built from 15 residues. Trimming cost V 3 bases and J 1 base, with 15 bases left between them. CDR1 SQVTM and CDR2 ANQGSEA come from the germline V gene. The CDR3 loop reads CSVEVRASLQETQYF. The CDR3 DNA is TGCAGCGTTGAGGTACGAGCGAGCCTCCAAGAGACCCAGTACTTC.

This clone was detected once. The chain has TRBV10-1 and TRBJ2-5; D gene unclear. The V end lost 9 bases, the J end lost 4 bases, and 15 bases lay between the germline ends. Germline loops: CDR1 WNHNN, CDR2 SYGVQD (reference sequence). This CDR3 has 13 amino acids. CDR3 region: CASRASWVETQYF. Here the CDR3 DNA reads TGCGCCAGTCGGGCGTCTTGGGTAGAGACCCAGTACTTC.

A single count supports this clone. The rearrangement uses TRBV14 and TRBJ2-5; D not resolved. Germline V CDR1 and CDR2: SGHDN, FVKESK. The CDR3 is made up of 17 amino acids. V gave up 0 bases and J gave up 3 bases, with 17 bases separating them. CDR3 nucleotide sequence: TGTGCCAGCAGCCAAGATCCAAGATGGGAATTGGAAGAGACCCAGTACTTC. It is translated as CASSQDPRWELEETQYF. The full variable domain, rest sourced from reference TRBV14 and TRBJ2-5, is EAGVTQFPSHSVIEKGQTVTLRCDPISGHDNLYWYRRVMGKEIKFLLHFVKESKQDESGMPNNRFLAERTGGTYSTLKVQPAELEDSGVYFCASSQDPRWELEETQYFGPGTRLLVL.